This T cell receptor (beta chain) was sequenced in a study of patients and donors after allogeneic stem cell transplantation. A single record per CDR3 protein comes from TCRdb applying MiXCR to the RT-PCR reads. Among hundreds of thousands of distinct CDR3 sequences listed, 16% were seen once. The V gene end was trimmed by 7 bases and the J gene end by 8 bases; junction bases not matched to a gene: 9. CDR1 is MNHNS and CDR2 is SASEGT in the germline V gene. The CDR3 loop spans 14 amino acids. The gene calls are TRBV6-1 and TRBJ2-1; 9 bases are shared with TRBD2. Sequenced sample: blood, either unsorted or a sorted T cell fraction (not recorded which). This receptor was taken from a human donor who was either an allogeneic HSCT recipient or a stem cell or donor lymphocyte infusion donor (not recorded which). It is not recorded whose cells these are; they may come from a transplant donor. CDR3 amino acids: CASTRVAGEDEQFF. In DNA, the CDR3 is TGTGCCAGCACCCGAGTAGCGGGAGAGGATGAGCAGTTCTTC.